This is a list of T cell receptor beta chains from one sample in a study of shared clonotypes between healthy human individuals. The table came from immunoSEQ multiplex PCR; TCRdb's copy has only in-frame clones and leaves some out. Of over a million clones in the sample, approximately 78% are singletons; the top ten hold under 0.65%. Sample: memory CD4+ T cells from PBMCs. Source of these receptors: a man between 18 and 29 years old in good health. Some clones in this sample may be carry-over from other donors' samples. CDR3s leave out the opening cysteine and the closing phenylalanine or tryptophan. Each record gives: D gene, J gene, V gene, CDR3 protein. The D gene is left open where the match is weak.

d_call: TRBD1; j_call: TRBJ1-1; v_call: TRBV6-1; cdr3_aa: ASSEFGGQDGAF
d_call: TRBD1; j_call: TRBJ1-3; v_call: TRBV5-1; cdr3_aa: ASSLGQGAGNTIY
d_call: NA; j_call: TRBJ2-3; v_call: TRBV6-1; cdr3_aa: ASSPAEATDTQY
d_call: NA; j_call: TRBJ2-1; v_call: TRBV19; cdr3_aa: ASIGRWEKNEQF
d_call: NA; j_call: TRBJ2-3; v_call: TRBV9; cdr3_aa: ASSVAWGDTQY
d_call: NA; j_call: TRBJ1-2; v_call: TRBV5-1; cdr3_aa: ASSLKNSNYGYT
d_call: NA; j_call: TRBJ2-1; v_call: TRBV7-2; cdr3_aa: ASSLGRGRNNEQF
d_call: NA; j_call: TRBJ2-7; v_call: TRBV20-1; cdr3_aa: SATNSYEQY
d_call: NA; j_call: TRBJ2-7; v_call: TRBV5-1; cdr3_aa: ASSTGPPGFYEQY
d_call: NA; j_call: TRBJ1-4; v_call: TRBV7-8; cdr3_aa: ASSLWRGALMVEKLF
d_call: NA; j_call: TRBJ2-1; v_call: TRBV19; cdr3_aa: ASSSPPGVALYNEQF
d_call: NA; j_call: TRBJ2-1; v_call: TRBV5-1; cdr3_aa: ASSLEFSSYNEQF
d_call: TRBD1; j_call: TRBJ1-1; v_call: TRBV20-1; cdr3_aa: SARGTGEAF
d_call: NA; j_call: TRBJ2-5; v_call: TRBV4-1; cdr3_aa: ASSQDLARPQQETQY
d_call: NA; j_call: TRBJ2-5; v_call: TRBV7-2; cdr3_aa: ASSLWAVRETQY
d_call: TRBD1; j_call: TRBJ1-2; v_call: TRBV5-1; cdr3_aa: ASREGTGGSYGYT
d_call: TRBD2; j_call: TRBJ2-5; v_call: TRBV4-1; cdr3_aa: ASSQGTSGTQETQY
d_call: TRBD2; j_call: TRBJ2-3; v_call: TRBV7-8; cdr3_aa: ASSPTSGRVVPTDTQY
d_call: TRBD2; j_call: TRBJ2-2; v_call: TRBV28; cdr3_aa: ASSSPSSGRTPAGELF
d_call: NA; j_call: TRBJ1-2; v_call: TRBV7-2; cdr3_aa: ASSLERVTASGYT
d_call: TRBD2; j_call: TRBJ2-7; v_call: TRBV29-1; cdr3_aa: SALTSGYEQY
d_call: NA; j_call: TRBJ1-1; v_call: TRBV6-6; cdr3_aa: ASSYSRDTEAF
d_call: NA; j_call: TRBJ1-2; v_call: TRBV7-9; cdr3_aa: ASSRGQRANYGYT
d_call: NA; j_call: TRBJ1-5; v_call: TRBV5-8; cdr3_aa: ASSLVYQPQH
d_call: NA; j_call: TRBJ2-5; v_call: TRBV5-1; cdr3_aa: ASTESQETQY
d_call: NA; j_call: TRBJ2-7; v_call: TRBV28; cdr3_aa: ASSPGELSYEQY